Shown below are 11 T cell receptor beta chains from a single sample sequenced in a study of T-cell reconstitution after alpha-beta-depleted transplantation in children. TCRbeta library construction was performed incorporating unique molecular identifiers. TCRdb called the PCR reads again in MiXCR, with one record for every CDR3 protein. The table lists 600,000 to 700,000 distinct CDR3 sequences, about an eighth of them singletons. Specimen: PBMCs, collected before TCRalphabeta/CD19-depleted stem cell transplant. The receptors come from a girl aged 2-10 years with congenital amegakaryocytic thrombocytopenia, due to receive a stem cell transplant.

In its sample, this clonotype was seen a few times. This chain connects TRBV7-9 to TRBJ2-5; 7 bases agree with TRBD1. This CDR3 has 16 amino acids. The J segment lost 4 bases and the V segment lost 5 bases, leaving 13 bases of the junction unmatched. The germline V gene has CDR1 SEHNR and CDR2 FQNEAQ (reference sequence). In nucleotides, the CDR3 is TGTGCCAGCAGCCTTTCCGGGACAGTGGAGAGAGAGACCCAGTACTTC. This encodes CASSLSGTVERETQYF.

In this sample, this clonotype turned up many times. The V call is TRBV12-3 or TRBV12-4, the J call TRBJ1-2; D not certain. This CDR3 contains 11 residues. The V and J ends lost 9 bases and 7 bases respectively, with 12 bases between them. The CDR3 spells CASAAGSGYTF. The CDR3 nucleotides are TGTGCCAGTGCCGCTGGGTCTGGCTACACCTTC.

This clonotype came up a few times. The rearrangement uses TRBV7-3 and TRBJ2-7, with a tentative D call TRBD2 (5 bases). The CDR3 length is 13 residues. V dropped 3 bases and J dropped 6 bases, with 12 bases sitting between them. Germline V CDR1 and CDR2: SGHTA, FQGTGA. The CDR3 region is CASSFRGYSEQYF. The CDR3 region has the DNA TGTGCCAGCAGCTTCCGGGGTTATTCCGAGCAGTACTTC.

This clonotype showed up just a few times. V usage is TRBV5-1 and J usage is TRBJ2-1; D is undetermined. V gave up 0 bases and J gave up 9 bases, with 13 bases separating them. The CDR3 consists of 14 residues. The V gene's germline CDR1 is SGHRS and CDR2 YFSETQ. The CDR3 loop reads CASSLVGAGIEQFF. CDR3 sequence (DNA): TGCGCCAGCAGCTTGGTCGGTGCCGGCATTGAGCAGTTCTTC.

This chain uses TRBV3-1 with TRBJ2-1, with TRBD2 identical over 8 bases. The germline gives CDR1 LGHDT, CDR2 YNNKEL (reference sequence). After removal of 3 bases from V and 3 bases from J, the junction contained 7 bases not matched to a gene. The CDR3 has 16 residues. CDR3 bases: TGTGCCAGCAGCCATTTAGGTAGCGGGATCTACAATGAGCAGTTCTTC. Amino acids: CASSHLGSGIYNEQFF.

In its sample, this clonotype was seen many times. This chain links TRBV5-1 with TRBJ1-2, with 10 bases aligning to TRBD1. The CDR3 covers 15 residues. Germline V gene lookup returns CDR1 SGHRS and CDR2 YFSETQ. The V segment lost 4 bases and the J segment 7 bases; nucleotides outside the gene matches: 10. The CDR3 bases are TGCGCCAGCAGCGCCGAGACAGGGGGCAGGTTTGGCTACACCTTC. This codes for CASSAETGGRFGYTF.

The chain employs TRBV29-1 and TRBJ2-7; 11 bases agree with TRBD1. V dropped 4 bases and J dropped 3; count of bases not matched to a gene: 5. CDR1 is SQVTM, CDR2 ANQGSEA, per germline. CDR3 length equals 14 residues. The CDR3 nucleotides are TGCAGCGTTGGAAGGACAGGGGGCAACTACGAGCAGTACTTC. This sequence encodes CSVGRTGGNYEQYF.

As regards this clonotype: A clone one base away is much larger, so this may be a read error. V is TRBV3-1 and J is TRBJ2-1; 10 bases match TRBD2. This CDR3 is 14 amino acids long. J was trimmed by 8 bases and V by 3 bases; bases with no gene match: 4. Germline V lookup: CDR1 LGHDT, CDR2 YNNKEL (reference sequence). The CDR3 is CASSHLAGDYEQFF. In DNA form, the CDR3 reads TGTGCCAGCAGCCACCTAGCGGGAGATTATGAGCAGTTCTTC.

This clonotype was picked up a small number of times. CDR3 sequence reads: CASSLRTGVGTEAFF. The CDR3 nucleotides are TGCGCCAGCAGCTTGCGGACAGGGGTAGGCACTGAAGCTTTCTTT. The genes are TRBV5-1 and TRBJ1-1; 9 bases align to TRBD1. This CDR3 has 15 amino acids. The junction had 5 bases not matched to a gene; V was cut back by 1 base and J by 4 bases. Germline loops: CDR1 SGHRS, CDR2 YFSETQ.

This clonotype occurred a few times. The chain uses TRBV5-1 and TRBJ2-2; unclear D gene. The CDR3 has 14 residues. Germline values: CDR1 SGHRS, CDR2 YFSETQ. The germline V and J ends were trimmed by 0 bases and 6 bases, with 9 bases remaining between them. The CDR3 DNA reads TGCGCCAGCAGCTTGGTGTGGACCGCCGGGGAGCTGTTTTTT. Its protein is CASSLVWTAGELFF.

This clonotype appeared many times. For the CDR3, the DNA is TGCGCCAGCAGCATAAACATCAGGGGAGAAGGAGAGACCCAGTACTTC. This translates into CASSINIRGEGETQYF. The chain links TRBV5-1 to TRBJ2-5; maybe TRBD1 (6 bases). This CDR3 contains 16 residues. Germline loops: CDR1 SGHRS, CDR2 YFSETQ. V was cut by 4 bases and J by 4 bases, with 20 bases left in between.